This T cell receptor (beta chain) originates from a study of shared clonotypes between healthy human individuals. As for the study in general: Each donor's CD8 memory used one plate, CD8 naive two, each CD4 subset three.

Naive CD8 cells comprised CD45RO-negative, CCR7-positively selected cells, excluding terminally differentiated effector memory CD45RA+ cells. The V gene's germline CDR1 is LNHNV and CDR2 YYDKDF (reference sequence). This CDR3 region has 16 residues. V gave up 6 bases and J gave up 6 bases; unmatched junction bases: 12. Deep-level running was used for the assay. Some clones are missing from TCRdb's copy, which holds only in-frame ones; the method was immunoSEQ multiplex PCR. The sample records under 1 million clones, approximately 92% being singletons. The V call is TRBV15, the J call TRBJ2-1, with 9 positions matching TRBD2. Input material: naive CD8+ T cells sorted from blood. The sequence was obtained from a man between 25 and 39 years old in good health. The CDR3 reads CATRMPMGGRANEQFF. CDR3 nucleotide sequence: TGTGCCACCAGAATGCCCATGGGCGGGAGGGCCAATGAGCAGTTCTTC.